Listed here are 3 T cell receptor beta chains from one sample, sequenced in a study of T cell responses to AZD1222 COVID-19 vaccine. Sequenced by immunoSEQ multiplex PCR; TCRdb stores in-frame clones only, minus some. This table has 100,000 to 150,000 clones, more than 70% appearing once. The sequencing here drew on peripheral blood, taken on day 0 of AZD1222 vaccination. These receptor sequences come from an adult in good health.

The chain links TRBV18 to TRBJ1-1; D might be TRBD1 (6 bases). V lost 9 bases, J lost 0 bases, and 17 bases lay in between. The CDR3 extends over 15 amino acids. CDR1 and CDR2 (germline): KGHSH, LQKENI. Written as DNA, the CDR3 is TGTGCCAGTATACCGCCGGGGGCCATGAACACTGAAGCTTTCTTT. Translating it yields CASIPPGAMNTEAFF.

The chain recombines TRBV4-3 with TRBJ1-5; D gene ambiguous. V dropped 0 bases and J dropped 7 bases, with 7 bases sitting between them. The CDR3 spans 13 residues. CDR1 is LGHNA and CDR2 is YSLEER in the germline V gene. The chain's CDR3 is CASSQDVEQPQHF. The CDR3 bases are TGCGCCAGCAGCCAAGATGTGGAACAGCCCCAGCATTTT.

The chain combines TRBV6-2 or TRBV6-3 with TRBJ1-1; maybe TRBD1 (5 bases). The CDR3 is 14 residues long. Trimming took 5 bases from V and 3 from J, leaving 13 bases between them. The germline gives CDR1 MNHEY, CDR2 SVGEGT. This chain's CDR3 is CASSPDRYYTEAFF. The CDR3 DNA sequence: TGTGCCAGCAGTCCCGACAGATACTACACTGAAGCTTTCTTT.